This is a list of T cell receptor beta chains from one sample in a study of CD8 T cells in ankylosing spondylitis. TCRdb used MiXCR to reprocess the 5' RACE reads, holding one entry per CDR3 protein. The data show fewer than 550,000 distinct CDR3 sequences, with roughly 5.2% seen just once and around 3.6% held by the top ten. The sequenced material came from blood, either unsorted or a sorted T cell fraction (not recorded which). The source is a male donor with ankylosing spondylitis. Both conserved end residues are part of each CDR3. The D gene is left open where the match is weak. Clone size is not always given. Where it is, it says once, few, many or a class for expanded clones.

>many|TRBD2|TRBV29-1|TRBJ2-2
CSVTPPGLAGGLAGELFF
TGCAGCGTTACTCCTCCGGGACTAGCGGGAGGCCTGGCCGGGGAGCTGTTTTTT
>many|TRBD1|TRBV9|TRBJ1-2
CASSAGQGAYGYTF
TGTGCCAGCAGCGCCGGACAGGGGGCCTATGGCTACACCTTC
>many|NA|TRBV5-6|TRBJ2-7
CASSPEVGINSYEQYF
TGTGCCAGCAGCCCGGAGGTAGGGATTAACTCCTACGAGCAGTACTTC
>NA|TRBD1|TRBV2|TRBJ2-7
CASNLGQGGEQYF
TGTGCCAGCAACCTGGGACAGGGAGGCGAGCAGTACTTC
>few|NA|TRBV27|TRBJ2-7
CASSNSRGGTYEQYF
TGTGCCAGCTCAAACTCCCGGGGCGGAACCTACGAGCAGTACTTC
>many|TRBD2|TRBV5-1|TRBJ2-1
CASSARGDLYNEQFF
TGCGCCAGCAGCGCCCGGGGGGATCTTTACAATGAGCAGTTCTTC
>NA|TRBD2|TRBV20-1|TRBJ2-7
CSASRGSAGGFNEQYF
TGCAGTGCTAGCAGGGGTTCAGCGGGAGGGTTCAACGAGCAGTACTTC
>NA|TRBD1|TRBV2|TRBJ2-3
CASSFGTVTTDTQYF
TGTGCCAGCAGCTTCGGGACAGTTACCACAGATACGCAGTATTTT
>many|NA|TRBV5-1|TRBJ2-7
CASSLGGVEQYF
TGCGCCAGCAGCTTGGGGGGGGTCGAGCAGTACTTC
>many|TRBD1|TRBV28|TRBJ1-1
CASSWDRGGAVTEAFF
TGTGCCAGCAGTTGGGACAGGGGGGGAGCGGTCACTGAAGCTTTCTTT
>many|NA|TRBV25-1|TRBJ2-6
CASSEHLTGANVLTF
TGTGCCAGCAGTGAACATTTAACTGGGGCCAACGTCCTGACTTTC
>few|NA|TRBV9|TRBJ2-1
CASSARGQTTYNEQFF
TGTGCCAGCAGCGCCCGGGGCCAGACCACCTACAATGAGCAGTTCTTC
>NA|NA|TRBV6-1|TRBJ1-2
CASTDSPLTGFPNGYTF
TGTGCCAGCACCGACAGCCCACTCACGGGGTTCCCCAATGGCTACACCTTC
>NA|TRBD2|TRBV7-9|TRBJ2-3
CASSGGDSKDLDTQYF
TGTGCCAGCAGCGGGGGGGACTCTAAGGATCTAGATACGCAGTATTTT
>many|TRBD2|TRBV5-1|TRBJ2-1
CASSLFAGGPYNEQFF
TGCGCCAGCAGCTTGTTCGCGGGAGGGCCTTACAATGAGCAGTTCTTC
>many|NA|TRBV7-8|TRBJ1-1
CASSLVGGWYTEAFF
TGTGCCAGCAGCTTAGTCGGGGGCTGGTACACTGAAGCTTTCTTT
>many|TRBD2|TRBV11-1|TRBJ2-5
CASSPDRLAGGPEETQYF
TGTGCCAGCAGCCCGGATAGACTAGCGGGAGGCCCCGAGGAGACCCAGTACTTC
>many|NA|TRBV5-5|TRBJ1-2
CASSLVPNPYYGYTF
TGTGCCAGCAGCTTGGTACCGAACCCTTACTATGGCTACACCTTC
>many|NA|TRBV4-2|TRBJ1-1
CASSQDFEDTEAFF
TGTGCCAGCAGCCAAGATTTCGAGGACACTGAAGCTTTCTTT
>NA|NA|TRBV4-1|TRBJ2-7
CASSQEPVYEQYF
TGCGCCAGCAGCCAAGAGCCCGTCTACGAGCAGTACTTC
>few|TRBD2|TRBV14|TRBJ2-5
CASSQRASGFGETQYF
TGTGCCAGCAGCCAAAGAGCTAGCGGCTTTGGGGAGACCCAGTACTTC
>many|NA|TRBV9|TRBJ2-3
CASSAQPTSTDTQYF
TGTGCCAGCAGCGCGCAACCGACCAGCACAGATACGCAGTATTTT
>many|NA|TRBV7-2|TRBJ1-1
CASSLNKATEAFF
TGTGCCAGCAGCTTAAACAAAGCGACTGAAGCTTTCTTT
>many|NA|TRBV29-1|TRBJ2-3
CSVEQWSTDTQYF
TGCAGCGTTGAACAGTGGAGCACAGATACGCAGTATTTT
>many|NA|TRBV7-9|TRBJ2-5
CASSSRGAQETQYF
TGTGCCAGCAGCTCACGGGGGGCCCAGGAGACCCAGTACTTC
>few|NA|TRBV9|TRBJ2-7
CASSPRRGAESYEQYF
TGTGCCAGCAGCCCCCGCCGGGGGGCAGAATCCTACGAGCAGTACTTC